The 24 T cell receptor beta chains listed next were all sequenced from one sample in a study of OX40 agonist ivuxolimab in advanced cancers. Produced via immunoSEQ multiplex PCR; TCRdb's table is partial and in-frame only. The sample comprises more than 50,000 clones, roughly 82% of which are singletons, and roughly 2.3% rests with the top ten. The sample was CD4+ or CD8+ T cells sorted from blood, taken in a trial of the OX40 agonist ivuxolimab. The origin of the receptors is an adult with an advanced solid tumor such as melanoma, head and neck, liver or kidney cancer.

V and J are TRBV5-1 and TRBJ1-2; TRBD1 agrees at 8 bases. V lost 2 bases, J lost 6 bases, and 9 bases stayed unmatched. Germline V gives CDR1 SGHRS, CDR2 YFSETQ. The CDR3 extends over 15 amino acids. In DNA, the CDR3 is TGCGCCAGCAGCTTCGACAGGGGAGGCGGTAATGGCTACACCTTC. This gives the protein CASSFDRGGGNGYTF.

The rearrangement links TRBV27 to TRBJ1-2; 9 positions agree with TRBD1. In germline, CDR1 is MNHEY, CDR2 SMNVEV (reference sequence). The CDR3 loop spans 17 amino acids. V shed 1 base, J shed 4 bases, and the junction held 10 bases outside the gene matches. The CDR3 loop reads CASSLLPGQGRVYGYTF. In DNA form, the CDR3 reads TGTGCCAGCAGTTTATTACCGGGACAGGGTAGGGTCTATGGCTACACCTTC.

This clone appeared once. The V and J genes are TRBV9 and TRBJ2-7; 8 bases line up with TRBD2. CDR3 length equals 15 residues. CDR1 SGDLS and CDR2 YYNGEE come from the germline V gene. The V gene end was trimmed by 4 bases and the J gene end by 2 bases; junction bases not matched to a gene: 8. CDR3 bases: TGTGCCAGCAGCCCAAGTGGGGGACTAGCCTACGAGCAGTACTTC. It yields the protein CASSPSGGLAYEQYF.

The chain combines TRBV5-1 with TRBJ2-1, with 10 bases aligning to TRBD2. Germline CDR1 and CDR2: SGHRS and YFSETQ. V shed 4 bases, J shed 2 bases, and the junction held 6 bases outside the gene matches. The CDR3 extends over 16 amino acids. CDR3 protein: CASSPRAGGTYNEQFF. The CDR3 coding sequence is TGCGCCAGCAGCCCTAGAGCGGGGGGGACCTACAATGAGCAGTTCTTC.

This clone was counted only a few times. The DNA of the CDR3 is TGTGCCAGCAGCTTCGACCTAGCGGGGAACACCGGGGAGCTGTTTTTT. Its protein product is CASSFDLAGNTGELFF. The rearrangement links TRBV7-9 to TRBJ2-2; 8 nucleotides align to TRBD2. The CDR3 loop spans 16 amino acids. CDR1 is SEHNR, CDR2 FQNEAQ, per germline (reference sequence). The trim removed 3 bases at V and 1 base at J, leaving 4 bases unmatched.

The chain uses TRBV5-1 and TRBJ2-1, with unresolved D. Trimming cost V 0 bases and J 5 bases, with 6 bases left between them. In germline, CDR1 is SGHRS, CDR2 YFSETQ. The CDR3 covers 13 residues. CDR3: CASSLVLDNEQFF. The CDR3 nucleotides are TGCGCCAGCAGCTTGGTCCTGGACAATGAGCAGTTCTTC.

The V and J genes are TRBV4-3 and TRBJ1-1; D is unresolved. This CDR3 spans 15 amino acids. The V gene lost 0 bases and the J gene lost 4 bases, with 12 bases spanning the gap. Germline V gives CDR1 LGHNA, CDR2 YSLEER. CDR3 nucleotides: TGCGCCAGCAGCCAAGACCCGGGAGGAGGCACTGAAGCTTTCTTT. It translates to CASSQDPGGGTEAFF.

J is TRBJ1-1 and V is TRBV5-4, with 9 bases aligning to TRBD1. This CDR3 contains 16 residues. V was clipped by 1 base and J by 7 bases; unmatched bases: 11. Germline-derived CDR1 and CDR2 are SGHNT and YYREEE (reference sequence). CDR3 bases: TGTGCCAGCAGCTTGAACCCGGGACAGGGTGTGAGTGAAGCTTTCTTT. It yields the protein CASSLNPGQGVSEAFF.

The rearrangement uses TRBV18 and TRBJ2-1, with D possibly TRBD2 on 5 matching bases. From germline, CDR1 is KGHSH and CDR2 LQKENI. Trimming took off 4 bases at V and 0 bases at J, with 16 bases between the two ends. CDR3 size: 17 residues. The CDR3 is CASSLGLDVSSYNEQFF. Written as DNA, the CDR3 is TGTGCCAGCTCACTAGGACTGGACGTTAGCTCCTACAATGAGCAGTTCTTC. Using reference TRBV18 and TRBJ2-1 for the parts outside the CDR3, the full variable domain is NAGVMQNPRHLVRRRGQEARLRCSPMKGHSHVYWYRQLPEEGLKFMVYLQKENIIDESGMPKERFSAEFPKEGPSILRIQQVVRGDSAAYFCASSLGLDVSSYNEQFFGPGTRLTVL.

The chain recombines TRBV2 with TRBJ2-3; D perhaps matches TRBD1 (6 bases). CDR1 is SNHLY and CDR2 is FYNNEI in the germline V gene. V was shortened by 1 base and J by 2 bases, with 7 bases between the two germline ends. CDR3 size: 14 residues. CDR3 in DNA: TGTGCCAGCAGTGAAGACAGGGACACAGATACGCAGTATTTT. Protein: CASSEDRDTDTQYF.

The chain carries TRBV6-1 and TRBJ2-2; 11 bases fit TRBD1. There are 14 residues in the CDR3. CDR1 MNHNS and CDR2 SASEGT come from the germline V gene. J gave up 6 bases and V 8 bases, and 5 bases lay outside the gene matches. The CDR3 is CASLRDRGAGELFF. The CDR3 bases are TGTGCCAGCCTCCGGGACAGGGGGGCCGGGGAGCTGTTTTTT.

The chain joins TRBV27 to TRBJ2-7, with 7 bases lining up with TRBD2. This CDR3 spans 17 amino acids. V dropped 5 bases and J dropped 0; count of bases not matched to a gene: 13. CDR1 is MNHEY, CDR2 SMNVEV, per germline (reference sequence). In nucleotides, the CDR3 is TGTGCCAGCAGTCCCTCTGCACGTCTAGCGGCCTCCTACGAGCAGTACTTC. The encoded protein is CASSPSARLAASYEQYF.

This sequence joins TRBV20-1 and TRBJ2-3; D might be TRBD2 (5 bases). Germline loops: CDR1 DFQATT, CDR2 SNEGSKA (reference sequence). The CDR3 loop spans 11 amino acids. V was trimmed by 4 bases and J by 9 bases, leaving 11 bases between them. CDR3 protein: CSAMGVGTQYF. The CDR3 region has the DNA TGCAGTGCTATGGGAGTGGGGACGCAGTATTTT.

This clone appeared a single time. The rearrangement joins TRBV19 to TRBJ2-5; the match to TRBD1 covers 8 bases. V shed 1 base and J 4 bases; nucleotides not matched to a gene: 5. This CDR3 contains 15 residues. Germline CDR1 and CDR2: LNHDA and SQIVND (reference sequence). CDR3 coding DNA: TGTGCCAGTAGTATAGGACTAGGACAGGGAGAGACCCAGTACTTC. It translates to CASSIGLGQGETQYF.

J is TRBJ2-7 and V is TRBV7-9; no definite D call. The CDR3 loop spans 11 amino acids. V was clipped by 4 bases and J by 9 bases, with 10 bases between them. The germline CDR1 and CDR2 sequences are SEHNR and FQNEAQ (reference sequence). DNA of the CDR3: TGTGCCAGCAGCTCCCGCGAAGTGCAGTACTTC. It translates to CASSSREVQYF.

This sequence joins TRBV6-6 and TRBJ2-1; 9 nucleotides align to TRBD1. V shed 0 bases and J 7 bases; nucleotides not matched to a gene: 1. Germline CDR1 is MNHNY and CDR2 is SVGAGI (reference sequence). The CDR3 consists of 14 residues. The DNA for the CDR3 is TGTGCCAGCAGTTACTCGGACAGGGGAAATGAGCAGTTCTTC. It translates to CASSYSDRGNEQFF.

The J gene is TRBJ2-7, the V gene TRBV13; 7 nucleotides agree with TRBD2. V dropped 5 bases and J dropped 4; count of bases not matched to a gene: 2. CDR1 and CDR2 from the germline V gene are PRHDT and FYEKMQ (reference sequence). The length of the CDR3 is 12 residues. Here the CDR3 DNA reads TGTGCCAGCAGCGGCGGGGGTTACGAGCAGTACTTC. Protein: CASSGGGYEQYF.

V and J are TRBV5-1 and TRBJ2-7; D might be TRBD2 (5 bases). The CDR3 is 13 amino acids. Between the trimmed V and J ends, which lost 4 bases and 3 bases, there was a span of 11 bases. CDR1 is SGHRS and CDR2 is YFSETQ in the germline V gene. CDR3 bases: TGCGCCAGCAGCCCCGGTCGGGGCTACGAGCAGTACTTC. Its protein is CASSPGRGYEQYF.

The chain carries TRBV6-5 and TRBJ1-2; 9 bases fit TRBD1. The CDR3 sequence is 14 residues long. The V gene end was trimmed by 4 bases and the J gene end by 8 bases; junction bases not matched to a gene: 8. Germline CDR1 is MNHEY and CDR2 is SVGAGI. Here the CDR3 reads CASSLGQGIQGYTF. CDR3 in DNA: TGTGCCAGCAGTTTGGGACAGGGCATACAGGGCTACACCTTC.

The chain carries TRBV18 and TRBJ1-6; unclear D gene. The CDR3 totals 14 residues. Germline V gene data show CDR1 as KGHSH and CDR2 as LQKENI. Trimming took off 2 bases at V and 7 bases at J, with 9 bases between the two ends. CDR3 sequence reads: CASSPDGWNSPLHF. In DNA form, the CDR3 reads TGTGCCAGCTCACCAGATGGGTGGAATTCACCCCTCCACTTT. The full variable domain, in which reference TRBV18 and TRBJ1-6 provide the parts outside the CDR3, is NAGVMQNPRHLVRRRGQEARLRCSPMKGHSHVYWYRQLPEEGLKFMVYLQKENIIDESGMPKERFSAEFPKEGPSILRIQQVVRGDSAAYFCASSPDGWNSPLHFGNGTRLTVT.

CDR3 in amino acids: CASSLTQAGVTGELFF. CDR3 coding DNA: TGTGCCAGCAGCTTAACGCAGGCAGGAGTCACCGGGGAGCTGTTTTTT. The chain is built from TRBV7-3 and TRBJ2-2; D gene unclear. V lost 0 bases, J lost 4 bases, and 12 bases lay in between. Germline V gene lookup returns CDR1 SGHTA and CDR2 FQGTGA. The CDR3 runs 16 residues.

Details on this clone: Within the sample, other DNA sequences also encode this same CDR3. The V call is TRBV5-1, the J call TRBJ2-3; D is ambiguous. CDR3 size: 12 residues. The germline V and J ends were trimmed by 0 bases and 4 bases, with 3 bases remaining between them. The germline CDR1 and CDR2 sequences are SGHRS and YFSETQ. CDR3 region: CASSLVADTQYF. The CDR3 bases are TGCGCCAGCAGCTTGGTTGCAGATACGCAGTATTTT.

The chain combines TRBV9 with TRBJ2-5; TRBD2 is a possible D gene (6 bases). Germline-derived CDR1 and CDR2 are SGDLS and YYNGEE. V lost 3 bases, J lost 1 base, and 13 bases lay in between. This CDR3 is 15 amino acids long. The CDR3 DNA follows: TGTGCCAGCAGCGGAGGGCTAGCGCCCCAAGAGACCCAGTACTTC. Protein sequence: CASSGGLAPQETQYF.

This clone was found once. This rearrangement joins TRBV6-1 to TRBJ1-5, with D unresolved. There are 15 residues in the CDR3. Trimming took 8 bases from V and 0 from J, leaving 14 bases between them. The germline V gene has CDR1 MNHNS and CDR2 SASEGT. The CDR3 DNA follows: TGTGCCAGCCACCGGGAGCCCTATAGCAATCAGCCCCAGCATTTT. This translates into CASHREPYSNQPQHF.